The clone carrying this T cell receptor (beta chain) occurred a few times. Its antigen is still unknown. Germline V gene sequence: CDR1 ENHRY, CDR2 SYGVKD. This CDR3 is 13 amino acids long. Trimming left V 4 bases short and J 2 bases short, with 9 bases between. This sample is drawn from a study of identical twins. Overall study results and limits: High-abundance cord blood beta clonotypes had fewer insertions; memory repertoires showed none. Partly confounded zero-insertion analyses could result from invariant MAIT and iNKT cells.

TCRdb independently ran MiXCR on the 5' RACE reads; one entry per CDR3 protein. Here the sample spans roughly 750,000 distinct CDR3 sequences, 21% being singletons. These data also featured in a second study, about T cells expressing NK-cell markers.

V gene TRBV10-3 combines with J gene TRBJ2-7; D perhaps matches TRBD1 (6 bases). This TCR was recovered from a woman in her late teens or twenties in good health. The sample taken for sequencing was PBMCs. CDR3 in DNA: TGTGCCATCAGTGGTCAGGGGCCCTACGAGCAGTACTTC. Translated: CAISGQGPYEQYF.